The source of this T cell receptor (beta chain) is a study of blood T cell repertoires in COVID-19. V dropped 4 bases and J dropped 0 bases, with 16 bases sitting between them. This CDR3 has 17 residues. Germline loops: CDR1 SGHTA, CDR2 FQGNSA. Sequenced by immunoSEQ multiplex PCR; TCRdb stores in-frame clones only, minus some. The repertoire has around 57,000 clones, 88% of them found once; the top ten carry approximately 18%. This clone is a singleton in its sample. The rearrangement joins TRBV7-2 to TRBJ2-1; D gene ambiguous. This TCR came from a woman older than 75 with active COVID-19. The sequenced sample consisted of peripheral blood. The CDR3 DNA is TGTGCCAGCAGCTCGCGCTTAATCGCGAGCTCCTACAATGAGCAGTTCTTC. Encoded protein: CASSSRLIASSYNEQFF.